The rows below give T cell receptor beta chains drawn from one sample of a study of T cell responses to AZD1222 COVID-19 vaccine. The data were produced by immunoSEQ multiplex PCR, yet TCRdb's version contains in-frame clones alone and is incomplete. The table records approximately 98,000 clones, roughly 87% of them present only once. Sample: peripheral blood, taken on day 0 of MenACWY control vaccination. These receptors originate from an adult in good health. Each CDR3 is given with its conserved first and last residue. A D gene is named only where the DNA matches it firmly. Not all rows give a size; the values are once, few, many and, for expanded clones, a class.

v_gene	abundance	j_gene	d_gene	CDR3nt	CDR3aa
TRBV18	.	TRBJ2-3	.	TGTGCCAGCTCGCCCAGCCTCACAGATACGCAGTATTTT	CASSPSLTDTQYF
TRBV4-2	.	TRBJ2-7	.	TGTGCCAGCAGCCAAGACCGGGGCGCCTACGAGCAGTACTTC	CASSQDRGAYEQYF
TRBV2	.	TRBJ2-3	TRBD2	TGTGCCACCTTCTTCAGCGGCGGGGGGGCAACAGATACGCAGTATTTT	CATFFSGGGATDTQYF
TRBV12-3/TRBV12-4	.	TRBJ1-2	TRBD1	TGTGCCAGCAGCTGGACAGGGGAGGGCTACACCTTC	CASSWTGEGYTF
TRBV28	.	TRBJ2-7	TRBD1	TGTGCCAGCAGCTCAGACAGGGCCCTACCCTACGAGCAGTACTTC	CASSSDRALPYEQYF
TRBV3-1/TRBV3-2	.	TRBJ1-2	.	TGTGCCAGCAGCCGGATAAGGGATGGCTACACCTTC	CASSRIRDGYTF
TRBV5-1	.	TRBJ1-6	TRBD1	TGCGCCAGCAGCTTGGGGCCCGAGACAGGGGATAATTCACCCCTCCACTTT	CASSLGPETGDNSPLHF
TRBV5-4	.	TRBJ1-2	.	TGTGCCAGCAGCCTGGACCGGGGTCAGGGCTATGGCTACACCTTC	CASSLDRGQGYGYTF
TRBV27	.	TRBJ2-7	TRBD1	TGTGCCGTCAGAGCCAGGGGGTATGGCGAGCAGTACTTC	CAVRARGYGEQYF
TRBV3-1/TRBV3-2	.	TRBJ1-2	TRBD1	TGTGCCAGCAGCCAACAGGGGGCTGACGGCTACACCTTC	CASSQQGADGYTF
TRBV6-2/TRBV6-3	.	TRBJ1-5	.	TGTGCCAGCAGTCCGACAGGCTTGGAGCCCCAGCATTTT	CASSPTGLEPQHF
TRBV27	.	TRBJ2-2	TRBD1	TGTGCCAGCAGAAAACAGGGGGCGCCGAACACCGGGGAGCTGTTTTTT	CASRKQGAPNTGELFF
TRBV6-4	.	TRBJ1-1	.	TGTGCCAGCAGTGACGCGACAGACGGGAGCACTGAAGCTTTCTTT	CASSDATDGSTEAFF
TRBV5-6	.	TRBJ2-7	.	TGTGCCAGCATCGAATTCGGGACTTCCCATTGGGAGCAGTACTTC	CASIEFGTSHWEQYF
TRBV3-1/TRBV3-2	once	TRBJ1-4	.	TGTGCCAGCAGCCACAGGGACGGAGGCGAAAAACTGTTTTTT	CASSHRDGGEKLFF
TRBV4-3	.	TRBJ2-7	.	TGCGCCAGCAGCCAGACGCCGGGCCCTAACCCCTACGAGCAGTACTTC	CASSQTPGPNPYEQYF
TRBV30	.	TRBJ2-1	.	TGTGCCTGGAGTGTTATTCAGGGCAATGAGCAGTTCTTC	CAWSVIQGNEQFF
TRBV11-2	.	TRBJ1-2	.	TGTGCCAGCAGCGATTACAGGTTAGCTAACTATGGCTACACCTTC	CASSDYRLANYGYTF
TRBV6-6	.	TRBJ1-2	.	TGTGCCAGCAGTCCTCTCGTTTGGGGGTATGGCTACACCTTC	CASSPLVWGYGYTF
TRBV3-1/TRBV3-2	few	TRBJ2-7	TRBD1	TGTGCCAGCAGTCGACAGGGGGCTTACGAGCAGTACTTC	CASSRQGAYEQYF
TRBV6-1	.	TRBJ1-1	.	TGTGCCAGCAGTGCCTCCGGGACACCCCTCGTGAACACTGAAGCTTTCTTT	CASSASGTPLVNTEAFF
TRBV6-5	.	TRBJ2-1	.	TGTGCCAGCAGGTCGGCAGAGCAGTTCTTC	CASRSAEQFF
TRBV4-1	.	TRBJ1-6	TRBD1	TGCGCCAGCAGCCCCGTAGGACAGGGGGCAAGCTCCTATAATTCACCCCTCCACTTT	CASSPVGQGASSYNSPLHF
TRBV12-5	once	TRBJ1-3	.	TGTGCTAGTGGTTTGCTTCCCCTTACATCCGGAACTGGAAACACCATATATTTT	CASGLLPLTSGTGNTIYF
TRBV12-3/TRBV12-4	.	TRBJ1-1	.	TGTGCCAGCAGCCGAGGAGTGAACACTGAAGCTTTCTTT	CASSRGVNTEAFF
TRBV10-2	.	TRBJ2-1	.	TGCGCCAGCAGTGAGTCTGGAACACGTGTCGGTGAGCAGTTCTTC	CASSESGTRVGEQFF
TRBV9	.	TRBJ1-2	.	TGTGCCAGCAGCGTAGAGGCACGTCGAAACTATGGCTACACCTTC	CASSVEARRNYGYTF
TRBV5-1	once	TRBJ2-5	TRBD2	TGCGCCAGCAGCTTGGTAGCGGGGGAAGAGACCCAGTACTTC	CASSLVAGEETQYF
TRBV7-9	few	TRBJ2-3	.	TGTGCCAGCAGCTTAGGTCTAGACTTTAGCACAGATACGCAGTATTTT	CASSLGLDFSTDTQYF
TRBV5-6	few	TRBJ1-6	TRBD1	TGTGCCAGCAGCTTGGAGGGGGCGGTCTATTCACCCCTCCACTTT	CASSLEGAVYSPLHF